A single sample is the source of the 5 T cell receptor beta chains below, sequenced in a study of blood T cell repertoires in COVID-19. The method was immunoSEQ multiplex PCR; TCRdb's version includes in-frame clones alone and lacks a portion of them. The sample records roughly 260,000 clones, about 90% being singletons. Material: peripheral blood. Every receptor here comes from a person aged 18-35 years with COVID-19, enrolled during active disease.

V usage is TRBV27 and J usage is TRBJ2-7; 8 nucleotides match TRBD2. V was pared by 5 bases and J by 2 bases, with 5 bases of the junction left unmatched. Germline-derived CDR1 and CDR2 are MNHEY and SMNVEV (reference sequence). The CDR3 spans 14 residues. The CDR3, as DNA: TGTGCCAGCAGTATCGGGAGGGCCCCCTACGAGCAGTACTTC. Its translation is CASSIGRAPYEQYF.

The chain is built from TRBV5-8 and TRBJ1-2, with 7 bases that match TRBD1. J lost 8 bases, V lost 1 base, and 23 bases had no gene match. Germline CDR1 is SGHTS and CDR2 is YDEGEE. This CDR3 contains 19 residues. In nucleotides, the CDR3 is TGTGCCAGCAGCTTGCCCAGCGGACAGGAAAACCTCCGGCTATTGGGCTACACCTTC. Encoded protein: CASSLPSGQENLRLLGYTF.

The rearrangement joins TRBV7-8 to TRBJ2-7; TRBD1 matches at 7 bases. CDR1 and CDR2 (germline): SGHVS, FQNEAQ. With 5 bases clipped from V and 2 bases from J, the junction kept 6 bases outside the gene matches. The CDR3 is 14 amino acids. CDR3 bases: TGTGCCAGCAGCGTTGCACAGGGGACCTACGAGCAGTACTTC. Its translation: CASSVAQGTYEQYF. The variable domain in full, with the rest retrieved from reference TRBV7-8 and TRBJ2-7, is GAGVSQSPRYKVAKRGQDVALRCDPISGHVSLFWYQQALGQGPEFLTYFQNEAQLDKSGLPSDRFFAERPEGSVSTLKIQRTQQEDSAVYLCASSVAQGTYEQYFGPGTRLTVT.

V and J are TRBV5-1 and TRBJ2-1, with a possible D match to TRBD1 (6 bases). This CDR3 spans 14 amino acids. With 3 bases removed from V and 7 bases from J, the gap between germline ends came to 14 bases. Germline loops: CDR1 SGHRS, CDR2 YFSETQ. The CDR3 loop reads CASSSGVGANEQFF. DNA of the CDR3: TGCGCCAGCAGCTCTGGCGTGGGGGCGAATGAGCAGTTCTTC.

The V and J genes are TRBV5-6 and TRBJ2-5, with D perhaps TRBD1 (5 bases). This CDR3 contains 14 residues. The germline V and J ends were trimmed by 1 base and 2 bases, with 9 bases remaining between them. Germline loops: CDR1 SGHDT, CDR2 YYEEEE. The chain's CDR3 is CASSLKSGQETQYF. CDR3 nucleotides: TGTGCCAGCAGCTTGAAGTCAGGGCAAGAGACCCAGTACTTC.